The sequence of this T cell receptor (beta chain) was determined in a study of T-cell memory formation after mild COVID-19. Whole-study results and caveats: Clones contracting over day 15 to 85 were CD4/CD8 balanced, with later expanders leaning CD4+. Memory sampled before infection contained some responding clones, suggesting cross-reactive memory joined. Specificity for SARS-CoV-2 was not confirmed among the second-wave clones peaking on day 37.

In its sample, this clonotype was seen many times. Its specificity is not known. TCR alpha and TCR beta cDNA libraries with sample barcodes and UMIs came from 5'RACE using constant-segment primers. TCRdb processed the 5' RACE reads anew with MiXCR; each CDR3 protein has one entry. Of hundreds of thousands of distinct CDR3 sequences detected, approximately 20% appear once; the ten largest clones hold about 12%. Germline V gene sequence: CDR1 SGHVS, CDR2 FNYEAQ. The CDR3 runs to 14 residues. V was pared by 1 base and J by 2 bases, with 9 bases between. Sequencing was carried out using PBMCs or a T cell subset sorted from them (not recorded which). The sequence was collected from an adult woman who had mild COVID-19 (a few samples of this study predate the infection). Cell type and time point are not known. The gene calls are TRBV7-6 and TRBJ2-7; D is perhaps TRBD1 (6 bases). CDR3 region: CASSLEQGAYEQYF. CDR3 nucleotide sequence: TGTGCCAGCAGCTTAGAACAGGGTGCCTACGAGCAGTACTTC.